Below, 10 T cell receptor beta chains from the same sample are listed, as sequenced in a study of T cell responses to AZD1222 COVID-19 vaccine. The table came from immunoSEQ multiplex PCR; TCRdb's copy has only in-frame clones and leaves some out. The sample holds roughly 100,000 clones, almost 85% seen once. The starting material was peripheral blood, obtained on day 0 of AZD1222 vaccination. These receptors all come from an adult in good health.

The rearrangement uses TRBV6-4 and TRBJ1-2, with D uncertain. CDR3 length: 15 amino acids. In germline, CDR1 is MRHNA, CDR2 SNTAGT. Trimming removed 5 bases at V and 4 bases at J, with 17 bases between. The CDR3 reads CASSRVWQDIYGYTF. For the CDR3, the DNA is TGTGCCAGCAGTCGGGTGTGGCAGGATATCTATGGCTACACCTTC.

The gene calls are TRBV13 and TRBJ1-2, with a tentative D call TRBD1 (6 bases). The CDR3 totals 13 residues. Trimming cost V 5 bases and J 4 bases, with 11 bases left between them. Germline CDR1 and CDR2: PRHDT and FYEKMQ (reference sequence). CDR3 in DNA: TGTGCCAGCAGCCTTGGGGGCCCCTATGGCTACACCTTC. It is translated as CASSLGGPYGYTF.

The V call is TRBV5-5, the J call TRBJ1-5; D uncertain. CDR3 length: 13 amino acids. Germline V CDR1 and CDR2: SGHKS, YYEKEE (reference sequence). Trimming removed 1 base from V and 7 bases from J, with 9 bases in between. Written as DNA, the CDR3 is TGTGCCAGCAGCTTGAACGGGTTCCAGCCCCAGCATTTT. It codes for CASSLNGFQPQHF.

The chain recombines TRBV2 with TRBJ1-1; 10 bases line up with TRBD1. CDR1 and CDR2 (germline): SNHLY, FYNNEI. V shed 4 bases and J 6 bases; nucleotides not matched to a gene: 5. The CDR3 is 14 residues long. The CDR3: CASSGQGARAEAFF. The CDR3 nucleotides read TGTGCCAGCAGTGGACAGGGGGCTAGAGCTGAAGCTTTCTTT.

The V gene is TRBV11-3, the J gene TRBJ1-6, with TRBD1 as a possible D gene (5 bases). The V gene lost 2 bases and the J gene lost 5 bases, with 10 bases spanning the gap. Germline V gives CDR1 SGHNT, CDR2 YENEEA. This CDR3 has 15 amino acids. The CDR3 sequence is CASSLSGENNSPLHF. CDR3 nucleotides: TGTGCCAGCAGCTTATCGGGGGAAAATAATTCACCCCTCCACTTT.

CDR3 coding DNA: TGTGCCACCGGCGGGGCGAACAATCAGCCCCAGCATTTT. Encoded protein: CATGGANNQPQHF. The V and J genes are TRBV24-1 and TRBJ1-5; TRBD1 is a possible D gene (5 bases). The CDR3 has 13 residues. V was clipped by 9 bases and J by 3 bases, with 11 bases between them. Per the germline V gene, CDR1 is KGHDR and CDR2 is SFDVKD.

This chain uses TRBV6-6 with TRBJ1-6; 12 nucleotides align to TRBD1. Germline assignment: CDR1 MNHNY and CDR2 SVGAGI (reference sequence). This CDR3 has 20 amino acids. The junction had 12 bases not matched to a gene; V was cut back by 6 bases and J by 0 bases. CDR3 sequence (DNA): TGTGCCAGCAGCCCGACTGGGACAGGGGGCCCTAGCTCCTATAATTCACCCCTCCACTTT. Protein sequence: CASSPTGTGGPSSYNSPLHF.

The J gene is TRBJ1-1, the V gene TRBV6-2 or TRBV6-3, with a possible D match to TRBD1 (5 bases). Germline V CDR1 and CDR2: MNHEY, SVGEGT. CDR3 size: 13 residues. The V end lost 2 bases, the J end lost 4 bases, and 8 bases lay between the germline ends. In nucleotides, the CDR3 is TGTGCCAGCAGTTACACTGGGGGCACTGAAGCTTTCTTT. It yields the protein CASSYTGGTEAFF.

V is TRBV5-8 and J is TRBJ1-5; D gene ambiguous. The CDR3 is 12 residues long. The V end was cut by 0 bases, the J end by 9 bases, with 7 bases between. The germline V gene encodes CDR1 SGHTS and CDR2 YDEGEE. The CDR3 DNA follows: TGTGCCAGCAGCTTGGACTTGCCGCCCCAGCATTTT. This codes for CASSLDLPPQHF.

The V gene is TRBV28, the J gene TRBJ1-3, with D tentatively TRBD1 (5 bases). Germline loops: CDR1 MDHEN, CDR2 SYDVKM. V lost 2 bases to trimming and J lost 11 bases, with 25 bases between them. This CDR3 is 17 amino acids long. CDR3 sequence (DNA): TGTGCCAGCAGTTTAGTTTTTTCGACGTCGACAGCTAATCCCATATATTTT. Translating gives CASSLVFSTSTANPIYF.